These 18 T cell receptor beta chains originate from one sample sequenced in a study of T cell responses to AZD1222 COVID-19 vaccine. Only in-frame clones appear in the TCRdb table, and some are missing; sequencing was by immunoSEQ multiplex PCR. The sample lists 140,000 to 150,000 clones; roughly 92% were seen once. Here the sequenced sample was peripheral blood, taken on day 0 of AZD1222 vaccination. The receptors originated from an adult in good health.

This clone has a single count. The chain joins TRBV3-1 (or the pseudogene TRBV3-2) to TRBJ2-7; possible D gene TRBD2, 6 bases. V gave up 0 bases and J gave up 2 bases, with 14 bases separating them. Germline assignment: CDR1 LGHDT and CDR2 YNNKEL (reference sequence). This CDR3 is built from 16 residues. The CDR3 sequence is CASSQDFGGKPYEQYF. CDR3 DNA: TGTGCCAGCAGCCAAGATTTTGGGGGGAAGCCCTACGAGCAGTACTTC.

The CDR3 loop reads CASSPARNEKLFF. For the CDR3, the DNA is TGTGCCAGCAGCCCGGCTCGTAATGAAAAACTGTTTTTT. The chain employs TRBV28 and TRBJ1-4; D not certain. This CDR3 contains 13 residues. V was trimmed by 6 bases and J by 4 bases, leaving 9 bases between them. Germline V gives CDR1 MDHEN, CDR2 SYDVKM.

This sequence joins TRBV6-5 and TRBJ1-6; TRBD1 matches at 7 bases. Germline V lookup: CDR1 MNHEY, CDR2 SVGAGI. Trimming removed 5 bases from V and 14 bases from J; junction bases left unmatched: 12. This CDR3 is built from 14 residues. CDR3 sequence: CASSRTGQSRALHF. CDR3 bases: TGTGCCAGCAGTAGGACAGGCCAATCTAGGGCCCTCCACTTT.

This rearrangement joins TRBV6-2 or TRBV6-3 to TRBJ2-2; maybe TRBD2 (6 bases). In germline, CDR1 is MNHEY, CDR2 SVGEGT. This CDR3 contains 18 residues. V shed 2 bases and J shed 2 bases, with 18 bases lying between them. Here the CDR3 reads CASSYDWDAGSNTGELFF. The CDR3 DNA is TGTGCCAGCAGTTACGACTGGGATGCCGGGAGCAACACCGGGGAGCTGTTTTTT.

The chain carries TRBV5-4 and TRBJ2-3; the match to TRBD1 covers 7 bases. V was clipped by 3 bases and J by 5 bases; unmatched bases: 3. The CDR3 runs 13 residues. Germline CDR1 and CDR2: SGHNT and YYREEE (reference sequence). CDR3 in DNA: TGTGCCAGCAGCTCAGCAGGGGGAGATACGCAGTATTTT. Translated: CASSSAGGDTQYF. Using reference TRBV5-4 and TRBJ2-3 for the parts outside the CDR3, the full variable domain is ETGVTQSPTHLIKTRGQQVTLRCSSQSGHNTVSWYQQALGQGPQFIFQYYREEENGRGNFPPRFSGLQFPNYSSELNVNALELDDSALYLCASSSAGGDTQYFGPGTRLTVL.

The rearrangement joins TRBV19 to TRBJ2-5; D may be TRBD2 (5 bases). The V gene lost 3 bases and the J gene lost 5 bases, with 16 bases spanning the gap. CDR1 LNHDA and CDR2 SQIVND come from the germline V gene (reference sequence). CDR3 length equals 15 residues. CDR3: CASSISRVGEETQYF. In nucleotides, the CDR3 is TGTGCCAGTAGTATCTCGCGAGTCGGGGAGGAGACCCAGTACTTC.

The genes are TRBV6-2 or TRBV6-3 and TRBJ1-6; possible D gene TRBD1, 5 bases. V gave up 5 bases and J gave up 7 bases, with 15 bases separating them. Germline assignment: CDR1 MNHEY and CDR2 SVGEGT. The CDR3 extends over 15 amino acids. The CDR3 nucleotides read TGTGCCAGCAGTACCCGGACATTTGACAATTCACCCCTCCACTTT. Protein sequence: CASSTRTFDNSPLHF.

The genes are TRBV7-8 and TRBJ1-4; TRBD1 is a possible D gene (5 bases). Germline CDR1 reads SGHVS; CDR2 reads FQNEAQ. The CDR3 is made up of 16 amino acids. V was pared by 2 bases and J by 0 bases, with 10 bases between. The CDR3 bases are TGTGCCAGCAGCTTAACGACAGTTCCAACTAATGAAAAACTGTTTTTT. This encodes CASSLTTVPTNEKLFF.

The CDR3 DNA follows: TGTGCCAGTATCGCCCGCGGCACTAACACCGGGGAGCTGTTTTTT. Protein sequence: CASIARGTNTGELFF. The chain carries TRBV19 and TRBJ2-2, with D unresolved. V was shortened by 7 bases and J by 2 bases, with 14 bases between the two germline ends. The CDR3 contains 15 residues. Germline V lookup: CDR1 LNHDA, CDR2 SQIVND (reference sequence).

This chain joins TRBV10-3 and TRBJ2-5, with D uncertain. CDR3 length equals 12 residues. Germline V gives CDR1 ENHRY, CDR2 SYGVKD. V lost 4 bases and J lost 5, with 8 bases in between. For the CDR3, the DNA is TGTGCCATCAGTGGGACGGGCGAGACCCAGTACTTC. Encoded protein: CAISGTGETQYF.

The V call is TRBV27, the J call TRBJ1-5; D unclear. V was clipped by 3 bases and J by 4 bases, with 4 bases between them. Germline CDR1 reads MNHEY; CDR2 reads SMNVEV (reference sequence). The CDR3 is 12 amino acids. This CDR3 is CASSFYNQPQHF. CDR3 sequence (DNA): TGTGCCAGCAGTTTTTATAATCAGCCCCAGCATTTT.

This clone was detected once. The chain uses TRBV30 and TRBJ1-1; possibly TRBD1 for D (6 bases). The CDR3 sequence is 15 residues long. V was pared by 2 bases and J by 3 bases, with 16 bases between. Germline V gives CDR1 GTSNPN, CDR2 SVGIG (reference sequence). CDR3 nucleotides: TGTGCCTGGAGTAAGTCGTACAGGGTCCACACTGAAGCTTTCTTT. This encodes CAWSKSYRVHTEAFF.

This rearrangement joins TRBV5-6 to TRBJ1-2; 11 nucleotides align to TRBD1. This CDR3 is 14 amino acids long. The germline V gene has CDR1 SGHDT and CDR2 YYEEEE. J gave up 8 bases and V 4 bases, and 7 bases lay outside the gene matches. CDR3 DNA: TGTGCCAGCAGCGCGGACAGGGGGCAGGAGGGCTACACCTTC. Amino acid sequence: CASSADRGQEGYTF.

This rearrangement joins TRBV27 to TRBJ2-7; D call uncertain. Per germline, CDR1 MNHEY and CDR2 SMNVEV (reference sequence). The CDR3 consists of 10 residues. V was trimmed by 1 base and J by 5 bases, leaving 0 bases between them. CDR3: CASSLYEQYF. The CDR3 nucleotides read TGTGCCAGCAGTTTATACGAGCAGTACTTC.

J is TRBJ1-2 and V is TRBV9; no firm D call. CDR1 is SGDLS and CDR2 is YYNGEE in the germline V gene. V was pared by 7 bases and J by 7 bases, with 11 bases between. This CDR3 is built from 11 residues. This CDR3 is CASDGPGGYTF. Here the CDR3 DNA reads TGTGCCAGCGATGGGCCCGGTGGCTACACCTTC.

This rearrangement joins TRBV19 to TRBJ1-2, with TRBD1 matching over 9 bases. The CDR3 length is 14 residues. V was clipped by 8 bases and J by 5 bases; unmatched bases: 9. CDR1 is LNHDA, CDR2 SQIVND, per germline (reference sequence). DNA of the CDR3: TGTGCCAGTTCCCCATCCGGGACAGGGTATGGCTACACCTTC. This translates into CASSPSGTGYGYTF.

This sequence joins TRBV18 and TRBJ2-3; tentatively, D is TRBD2 (5 bases). The CDR3 consists of 16 residues. Per the germline V gene, CDR1 is KGHSH and CDR2 is LQKENI. V gave up 5 bases and J gave up 2 bases, with 17 bases separating them. The CDR3 protein is CASSFGGGRHTDTQYF. DNA of the CDR3: TGTGCCAGCTCATTCGGTGGCGGGCGACACACAGATACGCAGTATTTT.

In its sample, this clone was seen a few times. This chain uses TRBV7-9 with TRBJ1-2; a possible D gene is TRBD1 (6 bases). Per the germline V gene, CDR1 is SEHNR and CDR2 is FQNEAQ (reference sequence). The CDR3 spans 13 residues. Trimming shortened V by 5 bases and J by 9 bases, and 16 bases separated the two germline ends. Written as DNA, the CDR3 is TGTGCCAGCAGCCCGACAGGTGGGGGGAGCTACACCTTC. Amino acid sequence: CASSPTGGGSYTF.